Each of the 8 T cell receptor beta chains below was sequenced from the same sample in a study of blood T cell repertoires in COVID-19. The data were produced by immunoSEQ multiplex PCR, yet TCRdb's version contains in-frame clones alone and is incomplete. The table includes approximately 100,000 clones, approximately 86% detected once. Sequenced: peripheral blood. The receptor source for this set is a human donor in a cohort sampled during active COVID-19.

This CDR3 reads CASSPSRGGPAVVYGYTF. Written as DNA, the CDR3 is TGTGCCAGCAGCCCCAGTAGGGGGGGGCCAGCGGTGGTCTATGGCTACACCTTC. The chain links TRBV9 to TRBJ1-2, with D perhaps matching TRBD1 (6 bases). Germline V CDR1 and CDR2: SGDLS, YYNGEE. The CDR3 consists of 18 residues. Trimming removed 4 bases at V and 4 bases at J, with 26 bases between. The full variable domain, in which reference TRBV9 and TRBJ1-2 provide the parts outside the CDR3, is DSGVTQTPKHLITATGQRVTLRCSPRSGDLSVYWYQQSLDQGLQFLIQYYNGEERAKGNILERFSAQQFPDLHSELNLSSLELGDSALYFCASSPSRGGPAVVYGYTFGSGTRLTVV.

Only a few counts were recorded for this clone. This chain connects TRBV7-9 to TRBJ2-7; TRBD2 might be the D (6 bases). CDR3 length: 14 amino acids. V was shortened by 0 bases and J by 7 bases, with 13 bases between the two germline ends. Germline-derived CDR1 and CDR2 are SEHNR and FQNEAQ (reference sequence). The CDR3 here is CASSLARAGREQYF. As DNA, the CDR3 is TGTGCCAGCAGCTTAGCGCGGGCAGGGAGGGAGCAGTACTTC.

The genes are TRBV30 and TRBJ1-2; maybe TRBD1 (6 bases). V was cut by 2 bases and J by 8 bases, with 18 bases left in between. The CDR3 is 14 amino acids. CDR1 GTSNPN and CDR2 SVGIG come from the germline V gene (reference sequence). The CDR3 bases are TGTGCCTGGAGTCACAACCGCCATGGGGGCGGCTACACCTTC. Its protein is CAWSHNRHGGGYTF.

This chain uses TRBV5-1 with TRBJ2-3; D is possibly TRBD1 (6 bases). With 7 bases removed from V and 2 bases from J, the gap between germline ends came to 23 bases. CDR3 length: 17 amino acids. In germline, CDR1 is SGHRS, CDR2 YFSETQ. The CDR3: CASGPRGTFELTDTQYF. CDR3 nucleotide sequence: TGCGCCAGCGGTCCGCGAGGGACATTCGAACTCACAGATACGCAGTATTTT.

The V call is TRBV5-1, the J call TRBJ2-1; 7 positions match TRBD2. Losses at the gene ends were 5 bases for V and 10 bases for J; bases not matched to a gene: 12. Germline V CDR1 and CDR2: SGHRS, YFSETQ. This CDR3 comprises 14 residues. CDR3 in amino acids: CASSPETAGEEQFF. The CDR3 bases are TGCGCCAGCAGTCCAGAAACCGCGGGGGAAGAGCAGTTCTTC.

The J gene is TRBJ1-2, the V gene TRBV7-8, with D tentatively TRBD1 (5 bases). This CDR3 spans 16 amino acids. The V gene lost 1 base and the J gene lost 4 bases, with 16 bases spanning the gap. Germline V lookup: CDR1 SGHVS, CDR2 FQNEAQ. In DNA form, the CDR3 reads TGTGCCAGCAGCTTAGTGTGGGGGGAAGGGGCCTATGGCTACACCTTC. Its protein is CASSLVWGEGAYGYTF. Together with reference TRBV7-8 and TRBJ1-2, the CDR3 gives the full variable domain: GAGVSQSPRYKVAKRGQDVALRCDPISGHVSLFWYQQALGQGPEFLTYFQNEAQLDKSGLPSDRFFAERPEGSVSTLKIQRTQQEDSAVYLCASSLVWGEGAYGYTFGSGTRLTVV.

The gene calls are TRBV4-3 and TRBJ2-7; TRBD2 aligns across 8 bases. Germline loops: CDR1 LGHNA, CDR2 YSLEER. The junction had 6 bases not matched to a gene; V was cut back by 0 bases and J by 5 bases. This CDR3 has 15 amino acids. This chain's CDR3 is CASSQDRHGRDEQYF. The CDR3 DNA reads TGCGCCAGCAGCCAAGATCGTCACGGGAGGGACGAGCAGTACTTC.

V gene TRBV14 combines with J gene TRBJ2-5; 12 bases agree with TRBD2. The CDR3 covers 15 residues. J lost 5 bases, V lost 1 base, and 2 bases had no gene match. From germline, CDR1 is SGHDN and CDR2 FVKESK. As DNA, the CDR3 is TGTGCCAGCAGCCAAGGACTAGCGGGAGTGGAGACCCAGTACTTC. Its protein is CASSQGLAGVETQYF.